Listed below are T cell receptor beta chains from one sample, sequenced in a study of T cell changes during pregnancy in multiple sclerosis. Using immunoSEQ multiplex PCR, the repertoire was profiled, and TCRdb retains in-frame clones only, with some absent. In the table there are about 36,000 clones, about nine tenths of which are singletons. Sequenced material: CD4+ T cells from peripheral blood mononuclear cells, taken after pregnancy. Receptor source: a female donor in good health, enrolled as a control in a pregnancy study. Each CDR3 is given with its conserved first and last residue. D genes are given only for firm matches. Where a row states a size, it is once, few, many or the class of an expanded clone; other rows omit it.

abundance: once; j_gene: TRBJ2-7; v_gene: TRBV28; d_gene: TRBD2; CDR3nt: TGTGCCAGCAGTTTATCGGGGGGGCAGTACTTC; CDR3aa: CASSLSGGQYF
abundance: once; j_gene: TRBJ1-6; v_gene: TRBV14; d_gene: TRBD1; CDR3nt: TGTGCCAGCAGCCAAAACAGGGGGGGAAGTTCACCCCTCCACTTT; CDR3aa: CASSQNRGGSSPLHF
abundance: .; j_gene: TRBJ2-7; v_gene: TRBV7-2; d_gene: TRBD1; CDR3nt: TGTGCCAGCAGCCGGACAGGGGGGGCCTACGAGCAGTACTTC; CDR3aa: CASSRTGGAYEQYF
abundance: once; j_gene: TRBJ1-2; v_gene: TRBV18; d_gene: TRBD1; CDR3nt: TGTGCCAGCTCACCGGCCGGACAGGGTTATGGCTACACCTTC; CDR3aa: CASSPAGQGYGYTF
abundance: .; j_gene: TRBJ2-6; v_gene: TRBV18; d_gene: .; CDR3nt: TGTGCCAGCTCACCAACTAGAGTTGAATCTGGGGCCAACGTCCTGACTTTC; CDR3aa: CASSPTRVESGANVLTF
abundance: .; j_gene: TRBJ2-7; v_gene: TRBV29-1; d_gene: .; CDR3nt: TGCAGCGTCCTCCGGGACACTTCCTACGAGCAGTACTTC; CDR3aa: CSVLRDTSYEQYF
abundance: .; j_gene: TRBJ2-7; v_gene: TRBV9; d_gene: .; CDR3nt: TGTGCCAGCAGCGTAGCGGGGTATTCTTACGAGCAGTACTTC; CDR3aa: CASSVAGYSYEQYF
abundance: .; j_gene: TRBJ2-7; v_gene: TRBV6-5; d_gene: TRBD1; CDR3nt: TGTGCCAGCAGTTACTCGAAACAGGGGGCCTACGAGCAGTACTTC; CDR3aa: CASSYSKQGAYEQYF
abundance: once; j_gene: TRBJ2-3; v_gene: TRBV27; d_gene: TRBD1; CDR3nt: TGTGCCAGCAGTTCCGGGACAGGACGCACAGATACGCAGTATTTT; CDR3aa: CASSSGTGRTDTQYF
abundance: .; j_gene: TRBJ2-1; v_gene: TRBV4-3; d_gene: .; CDR3nt: TGCGCCAGCAGCCAAGATTTTCTACCCGGGATCAGCTCCTACAATGAGCAGTTCTTC; CDR3aa: CASSQDFLPGISSYNEQFF
abundance: once; j_gene: TRBJ1-5; v_gene: TRBV28; d_gene: TRBD1; CDR3nt: TGTGCCAGCAGACCATTGGACAGGAGCAATCAGCCCCAGCATTTT; CDR3aa: CASRPLDRSNQPQHF
abundance: .; j_gene: TRBJ1-3; v_gene: TRBV9; d_gene: TRBD1; CDR3nt: TGTGCCAGCAGCGTTGGGACAGGGGTCGGAAACACCATATATTTT; CDR3aa: CASSVGTGVGNTIYF
abundance: .; j_gene: TRBJ2-5; v_gene: TRBV10-3; d_gene: TRBD1; CDR3nt: TGTGCCATCAGTGAGTCGACAGGGTCCCCTATAGGGAAGACCCAGTACTTC; CDR3aa: CAISESTGSPIGKTQYF
abundance: .; j_gene: TRBJ2-3; v_gene: TRBV5-1; d_gene: .; CDR3nt: TGCGCCAGCAGCTTGCATAGCGGTGGCGATACGCAGTATTTT; CDR3aa: CASSLHSGGDTQYF
abundance: .; j_gene: TRBJ2-3; v_gene: TRBV11-2; d_gene: .; CDR3nt: TGTGCCAGCAGCCCAATGGGGGGGGGCAGGGGTACGCAGTATTTT; CDR3aa: CASSPMGGGRGTQYF
abundance: .; j_gene: TRBJ1-5; v_gene: TRBV28; d_gene: .; CDR3nt: TGTGCCAGCAGTCCCTCGGGAGGAGGTCAGCCCCAGCATTTT; CDR3aa: CASSPSGGGQPQHF